A single sample is the source of the 30 T cell receptor beta chains below, sequenced in a study of T cells after posttransplantation cyclophosphamide. Data came from immunoSEQ multiplex PCR; TCRdb stores just in-frame clones and leaves some out. The sample records about 43,000 clones, 80% to 95% being singletons. A marrow graft followed busulfan-fludarabine conditioning, with cyclophosphamide on days +3 and +4. Sequencing used PBMCs, obtained around 63 days after allogeneic stem cell transplant with posttransplant cyclophosphamide. The receptors were sampled from a male patient aged 55 to 70 who received an allogeneic stem cell transplant from a related donor and was CMV-positive. Some T cells may be transferred from the graft donor.

The rearrangement uses TRBV25-1 and TRBJ2-1, with 9 bases lining up with TRBD2. This CDR3 is 16 amino acids long. Germline values: CDR1 MGHDK, CDR2 SYGVNS. Unmatched junction bases numbered 12, after V lost 6 bases and J lost 6 bases. The CDR3 DNA reads as TGTGCCAGCAGAGGGACGCGGGGGGGCGGTTTCAATGAGCAGTTCTTC. This sequence encodes CASRGTRGGGFNEQFF.

The V and J genes are TRBV21-1 and TRBJ1-5. TRBV21-1 is given as a pseudogene. The CDR3 totals 17 residues. For the CDR3, the DNA is TGTGCCAACTTACAAGCGGGAGGAGGGGGGGACAATCAGCCCCAGCATTTT. This codes for CANLQAGGGGDNQPQHF.

This rearrangement joins TRBV5-1 to TRBJ2-4, with 9 bases fitting TRBD2. Germline CDR1 reads SGHRS; CDR2 reads YFSETQ. The length of the CDR3 is 15 residues. V gave up 4 bases and J gave up 4 bases; unmatched junction bases: 6. CDR3 DNA: TGCGCCAGCAGCATTGCGGGGGGGTATAAAAACATTCAGTACTTC. Its translation: CASSIAGGYKNIQYF.

The chain carries TRBV4-1 and TRBJ1-2, with 9 bases lining up with TRBD1. The CDR3 consists of 15 residues. The germline CDR1 and CDR2 sequences are MGHRA and YSYEKL. With V trimmed by 4 bases and J by 7 bases, 10 bases remained unmatched. DNA of the CDR3: TGCGCCAGCAGCCTTGCCGAACCGGACAGGGGTGGCTACACCTTC. Residues: CASSLAEPDRGGYTF.

This clone is a singleton in its sample. The CDR3 sequence: CASSEGTSGTGDTQYF. Written as DNA, the CDR3 is TGTGCCAGCAGTGAGGGGACTAGCGGAACAGGAGATACGCAGTATTTT. The chain joins TRBV2 to TRBJ2-3; 11 bases are a match to TRBD2. The germline gives CDR1 SNHLY, CDR2 FYNNEI. The CDR3 extends over 16 amino acids. Trimming at V came to 3 bases and at J to 5 bases, leaving 7 bases not matched to a gene.

The rearrangement uses TRBV6-5 and TRBJ2-3; 10 nucleotides agree with TRBD1. V lost 2 bases to trimming and J lost 3 bases; unmatched junction nucleotides: 2. Per the germline V gene, CDR1 is MNHEY and CDR2 is SVGAGI. The CDR3 extends over 15 amino acids. The CDR3 DNA is TGTGCCAGCAGTTACGAGGACAGGGGGACAGATACGCAGTATTTT. This translates into CASSYEDRGTDTQYF.

This clone has only one observation. The chain recombines TRBV6-6 with TRBJ2-1; 8 bases line up with TRBD2. V was clipped by 5 bases and J by 0 bases; unmatched bases: 0. Germline V gene sequence: CDR1 MNHNY, CDR2 SVGAGI (reference sequence). This CDR3 region has 14 residues. CDR3 DNA sequence: TGTGCCAGCAGTGCGGGGGGCTCCTACAATGAGCAGTTCTTC. It encodes CASSAGGSYNEQFF.

The V and J genes are TRBV11-2 and TRBJ2-1, with 9 bases matching TRBD2. Trimming cost V 1 base and J 8 bases; bases outside gene matches: 9. The CDR3 runs 16 residues. The germline V gene has CDR1 SGHAT and CDR2 FQNNGV. CDR3 nucleotide sequence: TGTGCCAGCAGCTTAGGGTCGGCGGGGGGGGTGGATGAGCAGTTCTTC. Translated, it gives CASSLGSAGGVDEQFF.

The chain combines TRBV7-2 with TRBJ2-1; 11 nucleotides agree with TRBD2. V shed 4 bases and J 3 bases; nucleotides not matched to a gene: 8. The CDR3 sequence is 17 residues long. CDR1 and CDR2 (germline): SGHTA, FQGNSA. The CDR3 nucleotides read TGTGCCAGCAGCTCACAGCAAACTAGCGGGGGCTACAATGAGCAGTTCTTC. Encoded protein: CASSSQQTSGGYNEQFF.

The count of this clone is one. The chain uses TRBV5-1 and TRBJ2-3; perhaps TRBD1 as D (6 bases). Germline V gives CDR1 SGHRS, CDR2 YFSETQ. CDR3 length equals 13 residues. V lost 5 bases, J lost 6 bases, and 13 bases lay in between. CDR3 coding DNA: TGCGCCAGCAGACCCTTGGGGGCGGATACGCAGTATTTT. It yields the protein CASRPLGADTQYF.

J is TRBJ2-3 and V is TRBV4-1, with 9 bases fitting TRBD1. Germline values: CDR1 MGHRA, CDR2 YSYEKL. The CDR3 is made up of 16 amino acids. After removal of 3 bases from V and 0 bases from J, the junction contained 4 bases not matched to a gene. CDR3 residues: CASSQGQGLSTDTQYF. The CDR3 DNA follows: TGCGCCAGCAGCCAGGGACAGGGCCTGAGCACAGATACGCAGTATTTT.

In its sample, this clone was seen once. This chain joins TRBV11-2 and TRBJ2-7; 7 nucleotides line up with TRBD1. The V gene end was trimmed by 1 base and the J gene end by 0 bases; junction bases not matched to a gene: 15. Germline CDR1 is SGHAT and CDR2 is FQNNGV. The CDR3 contains 19 residues. The CDR3 DNA reads TGTGCCAGCAGCTTAGTTGCGCGGCAGGGGGACCCCAGCTCCTACGAGCAGTACGTC. It specifies CASSLVARQGDPSSYEQYV.

By share, this clone counts as medium-sized. The chain couples TRBV5-5 to TRBJ1-5; maybe TRBD1 (6 bases). The CDR3 has 15 residues. V was pared by 4 bases and J by 2 bases, with 13 bases between. Looked up from germline, CDR1 is SGHKS and CDR2 is YYEKEE (reference sequence). The CDR3 spells CASSPKGVGNQPQHF. For the CDR3, the DNA is TGTGCCAGCAGCCCTAAGGGGGTCGGCAATCAGCCCCAGCATTTT.

The genes are TRBV2 and TRBJ2-2; D may be TRBD2 (6 bases). Trimming took 2 bases from V and 6 from J, leaving 13 bases between them. This CDR3 has 15 amino acids. CDR1 and CDR2 from the germline V gene are SNHLY and FYNNEI. CDR3 in amino acids: CASSEKGGAPGELFF. In DNA, the CDR3 is TGTGCCAGCAGTGAAAAGGGCGGGGCGCCCGGGGAGCTGTTTTTT.

J is TRBJ1-2 and V is TRBV4-1; TRBD1 aligns across 10 bases. CDR3 length equals 17 residues. Germline V gene data show CDR1 as MGHRA and CDR2 as YSYEKL. V gave up 6 bases and J gave up 0 bases; unmatched junction bases: 10. The CDR3 DNA reads as TGCGCCAGCAGGACAACTTCCGGGACAGGGGCTAACTATGGCTACACCTTC. This codes for CASRTTSGTGANYGYTF.

The rearrangement links TRBV4-1 to TRBJ2-3; D is perhaps TRBD1 (5 bases). Germline loops: CDR1 MGHRA, CDR2 YSYEKL. The CDR3 totals 17 residues. V gave up 1 base and J gave up 2 bases, with 16 bases separating them. In nucleotides, the CDR3 is TGCGCCAGCAGCCAAGCGGCTGGGCAGGGCAACACAGATACGCAGTATTTT. Translating it yields CASSQAAGQGNTDTQYF.

V is TRBV2 and J is TRBJ1-5; TRBD1 matches at 7 bases. The CDR3 runs to 17 residues. V was clipped by 6 bases and J by 3 bases; unmatched bases: 14. Germline V gene lookup returns CDR1 SNHLY and CDR2 FYNNEI. The DNA of the CDR3 is TGTGCCAGCAGGGGAAATAGACCGGGACAGCCCAATCAGCCCCAGCATTTT. Protein product: CASRGNRPGQPNQPQHF.

The V and J genes are TRBV5-6 and TRBJ1-2, with 10 bases fitting TRBD1. Trimming at V came to 3 bases and at J to 6 bases, leaving 5 bases not matched to a gene. Germline V gene data show CDR1 as SGHDT and CDR2 as YYEEEE. The CDR3 sequence is 14 residues long. DNA of the CDR3: TGTGCCAGCAGCTCCCGGGACAGGGGCCATGGCTACACCTTC. Amino acids: CASSSRDRGHGYTF. The full variable domain, rest sourced from reference TRBV5-6 and TRBJ1-2, is DAGVTQSPTHLIKTRGQQVTLRCSPKSGHDTVSWYQQALGQGPQFIFQYYEEEERQRGNFPDRFSGHQFPNYSSELNVNALLLGDSALYLCASSSRDRGHGYTFGSGTRLTVV.

V usage is TRBV6-4 and J usage is TRBJ1-3; D not certain. This CDR3 region has 16 residues. V shed 3 bases and J shed 0 bases, with 12 bases lying between them. Germline V gene lookup returns CDR1 MRHNA and CDR2 SNTAGT. The CDR3 DNA reads as TGTGCCAGCAGTGAACACACCCACGTCTCTGGAAACACCATATATTTT. This sequence encodes CASSEHTHVSGNTIYF.

The chain employs TRBV10-2 and TRBJ1-1, with 8 bases aligning to TRBD1. Trimming at V came to 8 bases and at J to 8 bases, leaving 4 bases not matched to a gene. Germline V gene data show CDR1 as WSHSY and CDR2 as SAAADI. This CDR3 spans 11 amino acids. CDR3 bases: TGCGCCAGCGCAGGGACAGGAGAAGCTTTCTTT. This encodes CASAGTGEAFF.

This chain links TRBV5-6 with TRBJ2-7; TRBD2 matches 13 bases. From germline, CDR1 is SGHDT and CDR2 YYEEEE. The CDR3 contains 14 residues. V lost 4 bases to trimming and J lost 7 bases; unmatched junction nucleotides: 5. The CDR3 reads CASSQLAGGREQYF. As DNA, the CDR3 is TGTGCCAGCAGCCAACTAGCGGGGGGGCGGGAGCAGTACTTC. Full variable domain (rest looked up from reference TRBV5-6 and TRBJ2-7): DAGVTQSPTHLIKTRGQQVTLRCSPKSGHDTVSWYQQALGQGPQFIFQYYEEEERQRGNFPDRFSGHQFPNYSSELNVNALLLGDSALYLCASSQLAGGREQYFGPGTRLTVT.

This rearrangement joins TRBV2 to TRBJ1-1, with 10 bases matching TRBD1. The V and J ends lost 4 bases and 5 bases, in that order; junction bases with no gene match: 4. From germline, CDR1 is SNHLY and CDR2 FYNNEI. This CDR3 has 14 amino acids. The CDR3 coding sequence is TGTGCCAGCAGTGGACAGGGGGCTGGAACTGAAGCTTTCTTT. It codes for CASSGQGAGTEAFF.

This clone has a single count. V gene TRBV6-5 combines with J gene TRBJ1-1, with TRBD1 matching 9 bases. Germline CDR1 and CDR2: MNHEY and SVGAGI. The CDR3 covers 14 residues. V lost 5 bases to trimming and J lost 2 bases; unmatched junction nucleotides: 3. The CDR3: CASSPQGANTEAFF. The CDR3 region has the DNA TGTGCCAGCAGTCCACAGGGGGCCAACACTGAAGCTTTCTTT.

J is TRBJ1-3 and V is TRBV6-5; maybe TRBD1 (5 bases). CDR3 length equals 14 residues. Per the germline V gene, CDR1 is MNHEY and CDR2 is SVGAGI. Trimming shortened V by 0 bases and J by 4 bases, and 7 bases separated the two germline ends. This CDR3 is CASSYSNRGNTIYF. CDR3 sequence (DNA): TGTGCCAGCAGTTACTCAAACAGGGGAAACACCATATATTTT.

The V and J genes are TRBV6-1 and TRBJ2-7; a possible D gene is TRBD2 (5 bases). This CDR3 has 13 residues. Trimming shortened V by 6 bases and J by 2 bases, and 11 bases separated the two germline ends. Germline V gene lookup returns CDR1 MNHNS and CDR2 SASEGT. CDR3 sequence (DNA): TGTGCCAGCAGGCGGACGGAGGCCTACGAGCAGTACTTC. It codes for CASRRTEAYEQYF.

This clone was counted once. The CDR3 DNA reads as TGTGCCAGCAGGGACAGGTCATCCTACAATGAGCAGTTCTTC. Translation gives CASRDRSSYNEQFF. The rearrangement joins TRBV19 to TRBJ2-1; TRBD1 matches at 8 bases. The trim removed 9 bases at V and 1 base at J, leaving 5 bases unmatched. CDR3 size: 14 residues. Germline V gives CDR1 LNHDA, CDR2 SQIVND (reference sequence).

The chain links TRBV4-1 to TRBJ1-5; TRBD1 might be the D (5 bases). This CDR3 is 14 amino acids long. The V end lost 0 bases, the J end lost 14 bases, and 17 bases lay between the germline ends. Germline V gene lookup returns CDR1 MGHRA and CDR2 YSYEKL. CDR3 bases: TGCGCCAGCAGCCAAGATCCCAATATGGGGCGGAAGCATTTT. Its translation: CASSQDPNMGRKHF.

The chain couples TRBV4-1 to TRBJ2-5; unclear D gene. Germline CDR1 and CDR2: MGHRA and YSYEKL. This CDR3 has 14 residues. The V gene lost 0 bases and the J gene lost 7 bases, with 12 bases spanning the gap. For the CDR3, the DNA is TGCGCCAGCAGCCAAGAATCGGGTCCGGGGACCCAGTACTTC. This codes for CASSQESGPGTQYF.

V is TRBV4-1 and J is TRBJ1-2; D may be TRBD1 (5 bases). Germline CDR1 reads MGHRA; CDR2 reads YSYEKL. V was cut by 1 base and J by 6 bases, with 12 bases left in between. CDR3 length: 14 residues. CDR3 coding DNA: TGCGCCAGCAGCCAAGTACAGGCTTTTGATGGCTACACCTTC. This gives the protein CASSQVQAFDGYTF.

The chain uses TRBV27 and TRBJ2-3, with 8 bases matching TRBD2. Germline values: CDR1 MNHEY, CDR2 SMNVEV (reference sequence). CDR3 size: 14 residues. Unmatched junction bases numbered 2, after V lost 5 bases and J lost 1 base. CDR3 coding DNA: TGTGCCAGCAGTGGACTAGCTCGCACAGATACGCAGTATTTT. It specifies CASSGLARTDTQYF.